This record covers a single TCR beta chain. What it recognizes is unknown. The read ends 3 residues before the CDR3 terminus; that terminus is restored from the germline J gene. This entry comes from a study of T cells in women clearing cervical HPV infection. Overall study context: No precancer developed; the control's incident HPV16 infection cleared within 12 months. Cases' blood sampling followed lesion detection by median approximately 150 days (90 to 200). Study results and caveats: CIN3+ cases had significantly higher TCR richness than controls; evenness did not differ. TRBV6-7 abundance was lower in cases than controls (roughly 0.11% versus 0.16%).

The CDR3 contains 15 residues. Looked up from germline, CDR1 is SGHNT and CDR2 is YENEEA. J gave up 6 bases and V 5 bases, and 8 bases lay outside the gene matches. Some clones are missing from TCRdb's copy, which holds only in-frame ones; the method was immunoSEQ multiplex PCR. The repertoire table contains 31,000 or so clones. The receptor was isolated from a woman between 18 and 75 years old with a cervical HPV16 infection that either progressed to CIN3+ or cleared (not recorded which). This chain joins TRBV11-3 and TRBJ2-2, with TRBD1 identical over 8 bases. The sample was blood buffy coat. This chain's CDR3 is CASSRQGAGPGELFF. CDR3 bases read: TGTGCCAGCAGCCGCCAGGGGGCAGGACCCGGGGAG.